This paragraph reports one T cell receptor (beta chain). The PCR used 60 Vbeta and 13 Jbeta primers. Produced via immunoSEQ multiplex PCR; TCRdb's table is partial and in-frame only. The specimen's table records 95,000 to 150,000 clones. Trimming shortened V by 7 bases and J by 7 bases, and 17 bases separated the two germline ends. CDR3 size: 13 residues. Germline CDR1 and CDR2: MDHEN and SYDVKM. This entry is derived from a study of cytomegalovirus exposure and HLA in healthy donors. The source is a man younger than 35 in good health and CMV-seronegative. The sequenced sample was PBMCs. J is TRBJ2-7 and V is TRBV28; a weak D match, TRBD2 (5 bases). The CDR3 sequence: CASKTGGLGEQYF. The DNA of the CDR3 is TGTGCCAGCAAAACCGGCGGGTTGGGGGAGCAGTACTTC.